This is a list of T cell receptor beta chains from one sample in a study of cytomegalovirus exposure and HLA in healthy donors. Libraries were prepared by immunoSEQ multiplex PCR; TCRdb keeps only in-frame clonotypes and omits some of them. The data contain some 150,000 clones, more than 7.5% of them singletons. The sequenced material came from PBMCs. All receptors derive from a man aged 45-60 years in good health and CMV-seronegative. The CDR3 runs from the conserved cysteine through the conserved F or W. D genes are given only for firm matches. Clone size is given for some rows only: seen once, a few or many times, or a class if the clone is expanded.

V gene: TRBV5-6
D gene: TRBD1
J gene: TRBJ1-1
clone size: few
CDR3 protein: CASSWTGGQAFF
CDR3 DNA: TGTGCCAGCAGCTGGACAGGGGGCCAAGCTTTCTTT

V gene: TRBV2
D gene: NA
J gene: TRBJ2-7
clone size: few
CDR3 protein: CASSEDTHSGYEQYF
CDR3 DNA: TGTGCCAGCAGTGAGGACACCCACAGTGGTTACGAGCAGTACTTC

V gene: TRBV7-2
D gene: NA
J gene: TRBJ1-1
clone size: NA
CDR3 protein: CASSLSARRGRGTEAFF
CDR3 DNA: TGTGCCAGCAGCTTATCTGCGCGTAGGGGCCGCGGCACTGAAGCTTTCTTT

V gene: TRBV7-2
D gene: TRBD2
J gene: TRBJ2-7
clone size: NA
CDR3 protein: CASRQSGGGRSSYEQYF
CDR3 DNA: TGTGCCAGCAGACAGAGCGGGGGCGGGAGGAGCTCCTACGAGCAGTACTTC

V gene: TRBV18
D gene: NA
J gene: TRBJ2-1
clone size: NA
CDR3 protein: CASSPPYSGETYNEQFF
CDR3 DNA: TGTGCCAGCTCACCACCTTATAGCGGCGAAACTTACAATGAGCAGTTCTTC

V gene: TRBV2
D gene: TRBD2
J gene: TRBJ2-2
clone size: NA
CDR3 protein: CASRPGLAGGAGELFF
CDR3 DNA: TGTGCCAGCAGGCCGGGACTAGCGGGAGGGGCCGGGGAGCTGTTTTTT

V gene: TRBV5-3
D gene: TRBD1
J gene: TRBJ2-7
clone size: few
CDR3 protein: CARSQTGGYEQYF
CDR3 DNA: TGTGCCAGAAGCCAGACAGGGGGCTACGAGCAGTACTTC

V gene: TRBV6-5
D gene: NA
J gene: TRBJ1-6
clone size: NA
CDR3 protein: CASSPNQGNSPLHF
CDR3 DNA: TGTGCCAGCAGCCCCAACCAGGGCAATTCACCCCTCCACTTT

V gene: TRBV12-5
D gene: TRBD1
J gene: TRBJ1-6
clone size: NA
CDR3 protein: CASGLLDREGSPLHF
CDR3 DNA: TGTGCTAGTGGTTTGCTAGACAGGGAAGGATCACCCCTCCACTTT

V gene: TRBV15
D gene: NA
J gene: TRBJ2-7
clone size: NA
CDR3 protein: CATSREIGPGGYEQYF
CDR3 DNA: TGTGCCACCAGCAGAGAAATTGGGCCCGGAGGTTACGAGCAGTACTTC

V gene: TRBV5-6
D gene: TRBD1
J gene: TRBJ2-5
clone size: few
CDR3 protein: CASSFYVDRDQETQYF
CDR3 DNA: TGTGCCAGCAGCTTTTACGTGGACAGGGACCAAGAGACCCAGTACTTC

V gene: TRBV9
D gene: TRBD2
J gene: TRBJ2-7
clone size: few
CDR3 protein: CASSVDEREVEQYF
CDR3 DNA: TGTGCCAGCAGCGTAGACGAGCGGGAGGTCGAGCAGTACTTC

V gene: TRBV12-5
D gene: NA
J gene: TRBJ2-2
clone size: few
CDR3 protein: CASGSIAGPSGELFF
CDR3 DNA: TGTGCTAGTGGTTCAATCGCGGGGCCGAGCGGGGAGCTGTTTTTT

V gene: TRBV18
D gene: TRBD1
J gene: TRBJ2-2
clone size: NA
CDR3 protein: CASSAGTAGELFF
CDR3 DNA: TGTGCCAGCTCGGCCGGGACAGCCGGGGAGCTGTTTTTT

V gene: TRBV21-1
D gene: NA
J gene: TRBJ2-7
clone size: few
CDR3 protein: CASSQGPTGEQYF
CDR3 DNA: TGTGCCAGCAGCCAGGGGCCCACTGGGGAGCAGTACTTC

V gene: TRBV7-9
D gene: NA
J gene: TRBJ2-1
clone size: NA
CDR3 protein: CASSFGLGDEQFF
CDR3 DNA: TGTGCCAGCAGCTTCGGCCTCGGGGATGAGCAGTTCTTC

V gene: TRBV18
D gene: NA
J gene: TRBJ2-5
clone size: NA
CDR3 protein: CASSPSEETQYF
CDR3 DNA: TGTGCCAGCTCACCATCAGAAGAGACCCAGTACTTC

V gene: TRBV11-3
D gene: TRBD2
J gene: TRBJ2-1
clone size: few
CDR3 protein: CASSTSLAGPYNEQFF
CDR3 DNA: TGTGCCAGCAGCACCTCCTTAGCGGGACCTTACAATGAGCAGTTCTTC

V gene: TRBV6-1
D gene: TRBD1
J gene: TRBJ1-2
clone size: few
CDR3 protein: CASSGDRRYYGYTF
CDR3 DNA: TGTGCCAGCAGTGGGGACAGGCGGTACTATGGCTACACCTTC

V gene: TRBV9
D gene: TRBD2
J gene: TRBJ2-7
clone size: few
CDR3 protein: CASSVTGGAYGEQYF
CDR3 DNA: TGTGCCAGCAGCGTAACCGGGGGGGCATATGGAGAGCAGTACTTC

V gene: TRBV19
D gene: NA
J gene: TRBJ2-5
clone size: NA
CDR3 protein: CASRPDSGETQYF
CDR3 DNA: TGTGCCAGTAGGCCCGACTCGGGAGAGACCCAGTACTTC

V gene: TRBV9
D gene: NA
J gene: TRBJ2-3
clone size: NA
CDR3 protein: CASSVGPPDTQYF
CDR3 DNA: TGTGCCAGCAGCGTAGGGCCTCCGGATACGCAGTATTTT

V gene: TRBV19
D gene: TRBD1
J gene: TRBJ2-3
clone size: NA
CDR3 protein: CASSQGGPSTDTQYF
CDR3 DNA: TGTGCCAGTAGTCAAGGGGGCCCCTCCACAGATACGCAGTATTTT

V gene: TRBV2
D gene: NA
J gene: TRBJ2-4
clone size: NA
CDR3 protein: CASSEVGNSFIQYF
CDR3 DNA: TGTGCCAGCAGTGAAGTAGGAAACAGTTTCATTCAGTACTTC

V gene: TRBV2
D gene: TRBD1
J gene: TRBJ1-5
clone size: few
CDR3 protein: CASSSDRGDQPQHF
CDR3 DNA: TGTGCCAGCAGCTCGGACAGGGGGGACCAGCCCCAGCATTTT

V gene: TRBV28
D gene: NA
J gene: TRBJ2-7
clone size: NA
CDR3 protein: CASSSTGTPTYEQYF
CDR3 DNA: TGTGCCAGCAGCAGTACCGGGACACCAACCTACGAGCAGTACTTC

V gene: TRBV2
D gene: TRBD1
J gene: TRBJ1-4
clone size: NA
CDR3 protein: CASSSRQGQENEKLFF
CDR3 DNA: TGTGCCAGCAGTTCCCGACAGGGGCAGGAAAATGAAAAACTGTTTTTT

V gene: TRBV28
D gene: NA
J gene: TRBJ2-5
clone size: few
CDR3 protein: CASSLRAGVETQYF
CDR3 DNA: TGTGCCAGCAGTTTACGCGCAGGGGTGGAGACCCAGTACTTC

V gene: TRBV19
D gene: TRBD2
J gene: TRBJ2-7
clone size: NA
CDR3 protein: CASSIGIVKRGTSYEQYF
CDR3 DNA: TGTGCCAGTAGTATAGGGATAGTTAAGCGGGGAACATCCTACGAGCAGTACTTC

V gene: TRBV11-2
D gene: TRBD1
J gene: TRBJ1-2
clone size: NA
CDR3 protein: CASSLQAGTGGGYTF
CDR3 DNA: TGTGCCAGCAGCTTACAAGCAGGGACAGGAGGTGGCTACACCTTC

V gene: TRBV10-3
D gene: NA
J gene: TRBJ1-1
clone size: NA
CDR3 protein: CAISDRQSNTEAFF
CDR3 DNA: TGTGCCATCAGTGATAGACAGTCGAACACTGAAGCTTTCTTT

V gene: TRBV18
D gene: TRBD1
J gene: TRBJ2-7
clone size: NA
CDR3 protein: CASSPGTGSYEQYF
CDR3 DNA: TGTGCCAGCTCACCAGGGACAGGTTCCTACGAGCAGTACTTC

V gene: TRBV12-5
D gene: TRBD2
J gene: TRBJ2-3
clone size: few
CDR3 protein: CASGEPLAGHTDTQYF
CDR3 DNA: TGTGCTAGTGGCGAACCATTAGCGGGGCACACAGATACGCAGTATTTT

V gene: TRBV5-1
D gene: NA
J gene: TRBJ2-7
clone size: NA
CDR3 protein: CASSLGQTISYEQYF
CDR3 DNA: TGCGCCAGCAGCTTGGGGCAGACTATCTCCTACGAGCAGTACTTC

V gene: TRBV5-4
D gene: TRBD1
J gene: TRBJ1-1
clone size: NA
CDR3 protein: CASSSGQGATGNTEAFF
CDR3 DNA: TGTGCCAGCAGCTCGGGACAGGGGGCGACGGGAAACACTGAAGCTTTCTTT

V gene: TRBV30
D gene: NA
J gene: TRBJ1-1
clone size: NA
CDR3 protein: CAWSRRDTKAFF
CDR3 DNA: TGTGCCTGGAGTCGTAGGGACACTAAAGCTTTCTTT

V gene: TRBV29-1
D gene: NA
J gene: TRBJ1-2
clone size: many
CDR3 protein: CSVLPGGHYGYTF
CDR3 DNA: TGCAGCGTTTTGCCTGGGGGCCACTATGGCTACACCTTC

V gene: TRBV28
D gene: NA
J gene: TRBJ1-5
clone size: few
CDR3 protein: CASSFVSSNQPQHF
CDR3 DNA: TGTGCCAGCAGTTTTGTCAGTAGCAATCAGCCCCAGCATTTT

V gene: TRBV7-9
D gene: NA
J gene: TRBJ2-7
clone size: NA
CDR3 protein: CASSYEGHTGEQYF
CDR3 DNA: TGTGCCAGCAGCTATGAAGGACACACCGGCGAGCAGTACTTC

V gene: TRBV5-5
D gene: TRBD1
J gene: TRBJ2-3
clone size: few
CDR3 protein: CASSRQGGDTQYF
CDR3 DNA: TGTGCCAGCAGCCGACAGGGGGGAGATACGCAGTATTTT

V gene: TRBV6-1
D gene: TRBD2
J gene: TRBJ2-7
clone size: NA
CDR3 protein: CASTLRREREGEQYF
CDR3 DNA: TGTGCCAGCACACTGAGGCGGGAGAGGGAGGGGGAGCAGTACTTC

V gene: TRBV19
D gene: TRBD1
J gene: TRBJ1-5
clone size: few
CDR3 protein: CASSIGQVNQPQHF
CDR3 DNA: TGTGCCAGTAGTATCGGACAGGTCAATCAGCCCCAGCATTTT

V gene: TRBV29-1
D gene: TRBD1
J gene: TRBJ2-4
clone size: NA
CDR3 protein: CSVPGQGVNIQYF
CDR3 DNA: TGCAGCGTTCCGGGACAGGGGGTGAACATTCAGTACTTC

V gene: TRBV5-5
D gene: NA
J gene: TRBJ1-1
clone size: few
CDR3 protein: CASSLFPELGANEAFF
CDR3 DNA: TGTGCCAGCAGCTTGTTCCCAGAACTGGGGGCTAATGAAGCTTTCTTT

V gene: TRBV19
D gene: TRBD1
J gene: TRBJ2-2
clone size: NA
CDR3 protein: CASSIKGDSLLNTGELFF
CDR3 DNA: TGTGCCAGTAGTATAAAAGGGGACAGCCTACTGAACACCGGGGAGCTGTTTTTT

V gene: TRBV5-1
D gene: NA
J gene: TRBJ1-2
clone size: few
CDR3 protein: CASSSRGYGYTF
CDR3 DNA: TGCGCCAGCAGCTCACGAGGGTATGGCTACACCTTC

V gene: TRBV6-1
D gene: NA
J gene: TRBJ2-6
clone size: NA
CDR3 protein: CASSESSGANVLTF
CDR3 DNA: TGTGCCAGCAGTGAAAGCTCTGGGGCAAACGTCCTGACTTTT

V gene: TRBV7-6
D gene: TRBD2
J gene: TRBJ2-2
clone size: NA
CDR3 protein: CASSPRGGGATGELFF
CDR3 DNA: TGTGCCAGCAGCCCCAGGGGCGGGGGGGCCACCGGGGAGCTGTTTTTT

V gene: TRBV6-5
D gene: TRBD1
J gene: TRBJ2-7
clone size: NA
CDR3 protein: CASSYQQGSSYEQYF
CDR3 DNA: TGTGCCAGCAGTTACCAACAGGGGAGCTCCTACGAGCAGTACTTC

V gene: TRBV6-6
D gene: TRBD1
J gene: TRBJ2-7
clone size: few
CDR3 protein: CASREQGRLTYEQYF
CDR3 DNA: TGTGCCAGCAGGGAACAGGGGCGCCTCACCTACGAGCAGTACTTC

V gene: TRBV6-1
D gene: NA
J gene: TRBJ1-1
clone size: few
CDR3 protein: CASSDAMGRVNTEAFF
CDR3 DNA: TGTGCCAGCAGTGATGCCATGGGGAGGGTGAACACTGAAGCTTTCTTT

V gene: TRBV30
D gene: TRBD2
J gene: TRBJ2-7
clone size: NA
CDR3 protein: CAWKARASGSIKQYF
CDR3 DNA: TGTGCCTGGAAGGCGCGGGCTAGCGGGAGTATTAAGCAGTACTTC

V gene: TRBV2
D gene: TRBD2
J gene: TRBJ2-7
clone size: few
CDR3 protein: CASSEGASGGLEQYF
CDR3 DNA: TGTGCCAGCAGTGAAGGGGCTAGCGGGGGTCTCGAGCAGTACTTC

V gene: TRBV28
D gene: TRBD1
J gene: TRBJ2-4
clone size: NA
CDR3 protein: CATHQGAAKNIQYF
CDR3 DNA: TGTGCCACCCACCAGGGGGCAGCCAAAAACATTCAGTACTTC

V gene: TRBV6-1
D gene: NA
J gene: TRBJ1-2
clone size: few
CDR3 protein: CASSELGLPYGYTF
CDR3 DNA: TGTGCCAGCAGTGAACTAGGACTTCCTTATGGCTACACCTTC

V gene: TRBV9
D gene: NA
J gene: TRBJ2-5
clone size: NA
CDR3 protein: CASSVGYRIGETQYF
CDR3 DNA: TGTGCCAGCAGCGTAGGGTACAGAATAGGCGAGACCCAGTACTTC

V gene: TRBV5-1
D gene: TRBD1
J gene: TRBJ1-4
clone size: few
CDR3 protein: CASSRRQGGGEKLFF
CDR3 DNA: TGCGCCAGCAGCCGCAGACAAGGGGGCGGTGAAAAACTGTTTTTT

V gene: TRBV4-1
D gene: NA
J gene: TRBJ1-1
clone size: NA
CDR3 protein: CASSRVQGWMNTEAFF
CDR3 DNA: TGCGCCAGCAGCCGAGTACAGGGATGGATGAACACTGAAGCTTTCTTT

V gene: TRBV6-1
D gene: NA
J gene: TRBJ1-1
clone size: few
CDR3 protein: CASSVTGTVSTEAFF
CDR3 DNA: TGTGCCAGCAGCGTAACAGGGACGGTCTCCACTGAAGCTTTCTTT

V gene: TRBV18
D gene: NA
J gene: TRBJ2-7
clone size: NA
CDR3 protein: CASSSGSSYEQYF
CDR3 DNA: TGTGCCAGCTCAAGTGGCAGCTCCTACGAGCAGTACTTC